Many counts were recorded for the clone carrying this T cell receptor (beta chain). The antigen is unknown. The data stem from a study of T-cell memory formation after mild COVID-19. Study context: Clustering of TCRs was largely donor specific.

V lost 0 bases, J lost 4 bases, and 10 bases lay in between. There are 15 residues in the CDR3. The V gene's germline CDR1 is LGHNA and CDR2 YSLEER. Amplification by 5'RACE using constant-segment primers produced TCR alpha and TCR beta cDNA libraries that carried sample barcodes and UMIs. TCRdb recomputed calls from the 5' RACE reads with MiXCR, one row per CDR3 protein. The sample includes about 350,000 distinct CDR3 sequences, around 13% seen only once; the top ten take 20% to 25%. General study results and limits: Cross-reactive memory seemingly joined, as some responding clones were found in pre-infection memory.

The receptor was isolated from a man aged 18 to 29 who had mild COVID-19 (a few samples of this study predate the infection). Cell type and time point are not known. V and J are TRBV4-3 and TRBJ1-3; D is uncertain. The sample comprised PBMCs or a T cell subset sorted from them (not recorded which). For the CDR3, the DNA is TGCGCCAGCAGCCAAGATGGAGCTACAGGAAACACCATATATTTT. Translating it yields CASSQDGATGNTIYF.